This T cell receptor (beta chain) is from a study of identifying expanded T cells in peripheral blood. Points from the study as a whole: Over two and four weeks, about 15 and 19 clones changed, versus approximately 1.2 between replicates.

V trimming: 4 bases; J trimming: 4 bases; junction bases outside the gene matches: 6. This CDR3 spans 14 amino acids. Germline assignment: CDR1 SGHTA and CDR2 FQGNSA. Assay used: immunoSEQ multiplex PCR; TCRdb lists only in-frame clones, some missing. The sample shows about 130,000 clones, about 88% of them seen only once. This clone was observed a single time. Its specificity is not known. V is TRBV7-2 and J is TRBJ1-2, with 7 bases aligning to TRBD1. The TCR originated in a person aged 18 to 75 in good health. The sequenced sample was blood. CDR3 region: CASSSGTDLYGYTF. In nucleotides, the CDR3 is TGTGCCAGCAGCTCCGGGACAGACCTCTATGGCTACACCTTC.